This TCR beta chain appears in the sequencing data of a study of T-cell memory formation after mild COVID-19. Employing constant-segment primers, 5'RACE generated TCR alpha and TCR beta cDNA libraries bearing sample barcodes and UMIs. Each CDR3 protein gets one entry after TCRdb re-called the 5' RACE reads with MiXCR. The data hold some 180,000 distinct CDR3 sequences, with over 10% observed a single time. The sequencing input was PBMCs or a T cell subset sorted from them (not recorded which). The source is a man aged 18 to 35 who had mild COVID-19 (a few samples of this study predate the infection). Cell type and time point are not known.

CDR3 nucleotide sequence: TGTGCCAGCAGTTTATGGGGACAGACCCTTTCACCCCTCCACTTT. This encodes CASSLWGQTLSPLHF. The chain is built from TRBV27 and TRBJ1-6, with 7 bases identical to TRBD1. V shed 1 base and J 9 bases; nucleotides not matched to a gene: 6. Looked up from germline, CDR1 is MNHEY and CDR2 is SMNVEV (reference sequence). CDR3 size: 15 residues.